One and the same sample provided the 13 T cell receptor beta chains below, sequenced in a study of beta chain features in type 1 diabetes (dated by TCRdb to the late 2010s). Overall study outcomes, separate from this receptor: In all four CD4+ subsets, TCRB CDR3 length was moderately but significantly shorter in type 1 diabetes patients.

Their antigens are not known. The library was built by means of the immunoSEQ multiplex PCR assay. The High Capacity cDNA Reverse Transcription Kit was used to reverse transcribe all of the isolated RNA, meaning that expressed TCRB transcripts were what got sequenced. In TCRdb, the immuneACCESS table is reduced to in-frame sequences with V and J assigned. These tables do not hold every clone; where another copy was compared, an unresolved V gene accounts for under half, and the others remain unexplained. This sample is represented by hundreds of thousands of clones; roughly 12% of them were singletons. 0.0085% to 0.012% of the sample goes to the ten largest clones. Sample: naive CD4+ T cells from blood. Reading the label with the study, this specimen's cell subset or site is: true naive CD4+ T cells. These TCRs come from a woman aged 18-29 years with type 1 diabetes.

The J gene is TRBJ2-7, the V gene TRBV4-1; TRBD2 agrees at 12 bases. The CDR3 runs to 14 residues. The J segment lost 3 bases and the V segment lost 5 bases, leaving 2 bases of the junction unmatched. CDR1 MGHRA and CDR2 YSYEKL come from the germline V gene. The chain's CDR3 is CASSAGLAGYEQYF. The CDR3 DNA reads TGCGCCAGCAGCGCGGGACTAGCGGGCTACGAGCAGTACTTC.

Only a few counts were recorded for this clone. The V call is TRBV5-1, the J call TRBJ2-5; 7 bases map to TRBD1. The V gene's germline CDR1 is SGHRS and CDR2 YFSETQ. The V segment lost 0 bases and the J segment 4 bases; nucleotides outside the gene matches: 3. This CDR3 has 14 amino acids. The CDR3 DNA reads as TGCGCCAGCAGCTTGGGTAACAGGGGAGAGACCCAGTACTTC. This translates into CASSLGNRGETQYF.

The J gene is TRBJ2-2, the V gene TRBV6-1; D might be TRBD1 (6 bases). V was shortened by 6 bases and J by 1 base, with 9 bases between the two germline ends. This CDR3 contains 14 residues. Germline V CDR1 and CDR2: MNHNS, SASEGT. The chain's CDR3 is CASSGRGNTGELFF. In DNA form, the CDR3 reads TGTGCCAGCAGCGGCAGGGGGAACACCGGGGAGCTGTTTTTT.

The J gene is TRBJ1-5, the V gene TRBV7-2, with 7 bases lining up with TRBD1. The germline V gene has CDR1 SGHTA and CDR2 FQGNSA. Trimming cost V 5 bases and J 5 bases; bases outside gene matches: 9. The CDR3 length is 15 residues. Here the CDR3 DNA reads TGTGCCAGCAGCCAAACGACAGGGTCGTATCAGCCCCAGCATTTT. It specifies CASSQTTGSYQPQHF.

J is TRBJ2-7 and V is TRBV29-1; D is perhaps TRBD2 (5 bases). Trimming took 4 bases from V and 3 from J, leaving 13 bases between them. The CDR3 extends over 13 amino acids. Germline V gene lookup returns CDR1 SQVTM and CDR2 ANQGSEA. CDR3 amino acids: CSVVEEPIYEQYF. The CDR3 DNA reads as TGCAGCGTTGTGGAGGAACCGATCTACGAGCAGTACTTC.

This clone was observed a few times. The CDR3 here is CASGQGYSYEQYF. Written as DNA, the CDR3 is TGTGCCAGCGGGCAGGGCTACTCCTACGAGCAGTACTTC. The chain recombines TRBV2 with TRBJ2-7; D might be TRBD1 (5 bases). The CDR3 is 13 residues long. V was cut by 8 bases and J by 0 bases, with 11 bases left in between. From germline, CDR1 is SNHLY and CDR2 FYNNEI.

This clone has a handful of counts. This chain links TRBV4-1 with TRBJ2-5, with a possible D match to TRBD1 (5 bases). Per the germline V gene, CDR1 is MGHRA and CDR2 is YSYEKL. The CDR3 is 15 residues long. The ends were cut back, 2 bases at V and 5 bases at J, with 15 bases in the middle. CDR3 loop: CASSQYGHSGETQYF. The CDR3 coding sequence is TGCGCCAGCAGCCAATACGGACACTCCGGGGAGACCCAGTACTTC.

This CDR3 reads CASSEWDSFTGELFF. The CDR3 nucleotides are TGTGCCAGCAGCGAGTGGGACAGCTTCACCGGGGAGCTGTTTTTT. This rearrangement joins TRBV25-1 to TRBJ2-2; 7 bases align to TRBD1. Germline trimming cut 6 bases from V and 4 bases from J; bases unmatched to any gene: 8. The CDR3 has 15 residues. In germline, CDR1 is MGHDK, CDR2 SYGVNS.

CDR3 sequence (DNA): TGTGCCAGCAGCAGGGACAGGGGCACTGAAGCTTTCTTT. Protein: CASSRDRGTEAFF. The chain couples TRBV7-3 to TRBJ1-1; TRBD1 matches 10 bases. The V and J ends lost 5 bases and 4 bases, in that order; junction bases with no gene match: 1. Germline values: CDR1 SGHTA, CDR2 FQGTGA. There are 13 residues in the CDR3.

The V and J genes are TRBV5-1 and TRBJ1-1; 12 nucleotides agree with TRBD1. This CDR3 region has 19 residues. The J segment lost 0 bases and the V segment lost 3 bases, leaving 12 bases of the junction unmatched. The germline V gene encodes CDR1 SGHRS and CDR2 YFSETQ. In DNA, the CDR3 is TGCGCCAGCAGCTACTACCCCGGGACAGGGGGCTCGGTGAACACTGAAGCTTTCTTT. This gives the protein CASSYYPGTGGSVNTEAFF.

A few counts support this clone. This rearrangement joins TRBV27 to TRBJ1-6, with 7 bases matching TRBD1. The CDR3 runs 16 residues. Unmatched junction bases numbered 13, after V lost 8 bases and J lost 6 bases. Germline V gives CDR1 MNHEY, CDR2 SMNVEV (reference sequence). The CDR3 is CASGPLQGNINSPLHF. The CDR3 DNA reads TGTGCCAGCGGCCCTTTACAGGGGAATATTAATTCACCCCTCCACTTT.

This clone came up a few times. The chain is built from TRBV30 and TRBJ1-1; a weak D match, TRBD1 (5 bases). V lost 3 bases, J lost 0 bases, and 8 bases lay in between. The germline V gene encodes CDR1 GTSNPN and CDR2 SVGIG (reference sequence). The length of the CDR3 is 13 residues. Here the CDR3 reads CAWSVGLNTEAFF. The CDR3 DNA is TGTGCCTGGAGCGTGGGGCTGAACACTGAAGCTTTCTTT.

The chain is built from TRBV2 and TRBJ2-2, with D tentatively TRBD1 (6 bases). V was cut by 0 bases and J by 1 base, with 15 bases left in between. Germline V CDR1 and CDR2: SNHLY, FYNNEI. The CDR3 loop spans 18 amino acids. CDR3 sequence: CASSEALRRGRNTGELFF. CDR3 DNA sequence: TGTGCCAGCAGTGAAGCGCTGCGCAGGGGAAGGAACACCGGGGAGCTGTTTTTT.